The next 30 T cell receptor beta chains were all read from a single sample in a study of tumor-infiltrating lymphocytes in primary liver carcinoma. Unsorted whole blood yielded the blood RNA, and germline DNA was also extracted. With a constant-region primer, TCR beta cDNA was made from approximately 520 ng of total RNA. The TCR beta library was amplified through three nested multiplex PCR rounds in a modified ARM-PCR procedure. It was with TRBV1-TRBV30 forward primers and a C-beta reverse primer that the first two PCR rounds were run, at around 11 cycles each. MiXCR was run by TCRdb on the multiplex PCR reads, yielding one entry per CDR3 protein. The sample includes approximately 310,000 distinct CDR3 sequences, about 62% of them seen just once. Sequencing input: peripheral blood. The source is a man aged 35 to 55 with primary liver carcinoma and hepatitis B virus infection.

The gene calls are TRBV19 and TRBJ1-5, with D perhaps TRBD1 (5 bases). Looked up from germline, CDR1 is LNHDA and CDR2 is SQIVND (reference sequence). The CDR3 is 14 residues long. The V gene lost 5 bases and the J gene lost 7 bases, with 15 bases spanning the gap. The CDR3 here is CASSPLGVWQPQHF. In nucleotides, the CDR3 is TGTGCCAGTAGTCCGCTAGGGGTCTGGCAGCCCCAGCATTTT.

J is TRBJ2-3 and V is TRBV11-1; the D gene is possibly TRBD2 (5 bases). Germline lookup yields CDR1 SGHAT and CDR2 FQDESV (reference sequence). The length of the CDR3 is 17 residues. Trimming pared 0 bases from V and 3 bases from J, leaving 16 bases between. In DNA form, the CDR3 reads TGTGCCAGCAGCTTAGCGACACTAGTGGAGAGTACAGATACGCAGTATTTT. Translation gives CASSLATLVESTDTQYF. Together with reference TRBV11-1 and TRBJ2-3, the CDR3 gives the full variable domain: EAEVAQSPRYKITEKSQAVAFWCDPISGHATLYWYRQILGQGPELLVQFQDESVVDDSQLPKDRFSAERLKGVDSTLKIQPAELGDSAMYLCASSLATLVESTDTQYFGPGTRLTVL.

This clonotype showed up just a few times. This may arise from a read error, as a much more abundant clone is one base away. The chain is built from TRBV12-3 or TRBV12-4 and TRBJ1-2; D not resolved. V lost 5 bases and J 4 bases, leaving 17 bases between the germline ends. CDR3 length: 15 residues. CDR3 amino acids: CASSLSHGPLYGYTF. CDR3 nucleotide sequence: TGTGCCAGCAGTCTATCACATGGGCCTCTCTATGGCTACACCTTC.

The sample holds many counts of this clonotype. V usage is TRBV4-2 and J usage is TRBJ2-3, with D maybe TRBD2 (6 bases). The germline CDR1 and CDR2 sequences are LGHNA and YNFKEQ. CDR3 length equals 12 residues. V gave up 7 bases and J gave up 5 bases, with 10 bases separating them. The CDR3 region has the DNA TGTGCCAGCACCTCGGAGGGAGATACGCAGTATTTT. Translation gives CASTSEGDTQYF.

The chain recombines TRBV5-1 with TRBJ2-1, with TRBD2 matching 11 bases. The CDR3 sequence is 15 residues long. J was trimmed by 6 bases and V by 2 bases; bases with no gene match: 4. Germline V gives CDR1 SGHRS, CDR2 YFSETQ. CDR3 in amino acids: CASSLLAGDVNEQFF. For the CDR3, the DNA is TGCGCCAGCAGCTTACTAGCGGGAGACGTCAATGAGCAGTTCTTC.

This clonotype was counted many times. The chain has TRBV5-6 and TRBJ1-2; D remains unclear. The length of the CDR3 is 13 residues. V was cut by 4 bases and J by 4 bases, with 11 bases left in between. Per germline, CDR1 SGHDT and CDR2 YYEEEE. The chain's CDR3 is CASSPSESYGYTF. The CDR3 DNA reads as TGTGCCAGCAGCCCATCAGAAAGCTATGGCTACACCTTC.

This clonotype was seen just once. V usage is TRBV5-1 and J usage is TRBJ2-1; 14 bases line up with TRBD2. This CDR3 spans 15 amino acids. The junction had 5 bases not matched to a gene; V was cut back by 2 bases and J by 10 bases. Germline V CDR1 and CDR2: SGHRS, YFSETQ. The CDR3, as DNA: TGCGCCAGCAGCTTCGGGGGACTAGCGGGAGAGGAGCAGTTCTTC. Amino acids: CASSFGGLAGEEQFF.

This clonotype was seen only a few times. The chain uses TRBV5-4 and TRBJ1-1; the D gene is possibly TRBD1 (5 bases). Germline CDR1 is SGHNT and CDR2 is YYREEE (reference sequence). The CDR3 sequence is 16 residues long. V was shortened by 3 bases and J by 4 bases, with 19 bases between the two germline ends. The CDR3 DNA sequence: TGTGCCAGCAGCTCTGGGGGGACTAAGAGGGTCACTGAAGCTTTCTTT. Translation: CASSSGGTKRVTEAFF.

This clonotype appeared a few times. The rearrangement uses TRBV5-5 and TRBJ2-7, with 7 bases lining up with TRBD1. The V segment lost 3 bases and the J segment 0 bases; nucleotides outside the gene matches: 3. The CDR3 length is 14 residues. Germline V lookup: CDR1 SGHKS, CDR2 YYEKEE (reference sequence). CDR3 bases: TGTGCCAGCAGCTCGGGACAGAACTCCTACGAGCAGTACTTC. Translated, it gives CASSSGQNSYEQYF.

Comments on this clonotype: Mismatch with germline at one junction end may stem from a read error. V gene TRBV5-5 combines with J gene TRBJ2-3, with D perhaps assigned TRBD1 or TRBD2 (5 bases each). Germline CDR1 SGHKS, CDR2 YYEKEE (reference sequence). This CDR3 comprises 14 residues. The CDR3 DNA reads TGTGTCAGCGAAAGGGACGGGGCCTCAGATACGCAGTATTTT. It yields the protein CVSERDGASDTQYF.

The chain carries TRBV14 and TRBJ2-1, with 10 bases identical to TRBD2. Germline-derived CDR1 and CDR2 are SGHDN and FVKESK. This CDR3 spans 18 amino acids. V trimming: 1 base; J trimming: 7 bases; junction bases outside the gene matches: 13. The chain's CDR3 is CASSQGLSSGRSRNEQFF. DNA for the CDR3: TGTGCCAGCAGCCAAGGGTTGTCTAGCGGGAGATCTAGGAATGAGCAGTTCTTC.

The chain employs TRBV6-1 and TRBJ2-5, with D perhaps matching TRBD2 (6 bases). Looked up from germline, CDR1 is MNHNS and CDR2 is SASEGT. The CDR3 has 16 amino acids. Trimming took off 6 bases at V and 2 bases at J, with 19 bases between the two ends. In nucleotides, the CDR3 is TGTGCCAGCAGCCCCACTAGCAGGAGTGGTCAAGAGACCCAGTACTTC. This translates into CASSPTSRSGQETQYF.

About this clonotype itself: With a much larger clone just one base away, this may be a read error. This chain links TRBV29-1 with TRBJ2-5, with 7 bases that match TRBD2. Unmatched junction bases numbered 8, after V lost 8 bases and J lost 5 bases. Germline V gene data show CDR1 as SQVTM and CDR2 as ANQGSEA. The CDR3 contains 12 residues. The CDR3 DNA is TGCAGCATCATGACTAGCTTTGAGACCCAGTACTTC. Translation gives CSIMTSFETQYF.

This clonotype appeared many times. The CDR3 region is CASSLVQGRKTQYF. CDR3 sequence (DNA): TGCGCCAGCAGCTTGGTGCAGGGAAGAAAGACCCAGTACTTC. The chain joins TRBV5-1 to TRBJ2-5, with D possibly matching TRBD1 (5 bases). Per the germline V gene, CDR1 is SGHRS and CDR2 is YFSETQ. CDR3 length: 14 residues. V gave up 0 bases and J gave up 6 bases, with 12 bases separating them.

Concerning this clonotype: Germline and junction disagree at one end, which may indicate a read error. This sequence joins TRBV10-3 and TRBJ2-5, with D unclear. Germline CDR1 reads ENHRY; CDR2 reads SYGVKD. The CDR3 is 13 residues long. The CDR3 DNA reads TGTGCCACCAGTGAGAGGCCGCAAGAGACCCAGTACTTC. Translating it yields CATSERPQETQYF.

The rearrangement joins TRBV7-9 to TRBJ2-5; 8 bases are shared with TRBD1. The V segment lost 0 bases and the J segment 4 bases; nucleotides outside the gene matches: 10. CDR3 length: 17 residues. Germline values: CDR1 SEHNR, CDR2 FQNEAQ (reference sequence). The CDR3 is CASSLARVAGTGETQYF. CDR3 bases: TGTGCCAGCAGCTTAGCGCGGGTAGCAGGGACAGGAGAGACCCAGTACTTC.

V is TRBV7-9 and J is TRBJ2-7; 11 bases are shared with TRBD2. The V gene end was trimmed by 4 bases and the J gene end by 3 bases; junction bases not matched to a gene: 8. CDR1 and CDR2 from the germline V gene are SEHNR and FQNEAQ (reference sequence). CDR3 length: 16 amino acids. CDR3 loop: CASSSTTSGRVYEQYF. DNA for the CDR3: TGTGCCAGCAGCTCAACCACTAGCGGGAGAGTCTACGAGCAGTACTTC.

The chain is built from TRBV10-1 and TRBJ2-3, with TRBD1 as a possible D gene (5 bases). The CDR3 totals 13 residues. V lost 5 bases and J lost 4, with 10 bases in between. Germline CDR1 WNHNN, CDR2 SYGVQD (reference sequence). Here the CDR3 reads CASSLRAADTQYF. The CDR3 coding sequence is TGCGCCAGCAGTCTCAGGGCCGCAGATACGCAGTATTTT.

This clonotype was picked up one time. One end of the junction fails to match germline, which may point to a read error. The genes are TRBV11-2 and TRBJ2-2; D perhaps matches TRBD2 (5 bases). The V gene's germline CDR1 is SGHAT and CDR2 FQNNGV. This CDR3 has 15 amino acids. CDR3 nucleotide sequence: TGTGCCAGCTGCCTAAGAAGGACGGGAACCGGGGAGCCGTTTTTT. Encoded protein: CASCLRRTGTGEPFF.

The rearrangement uses TRBV4-2 and TRBJ2-3; 11 bases agree with TRBD2. The CDR3 length is 19 residues. Germline CDR1 is LGHNA and CDR2 is YNFKEQ. V was clipped by 4 bases and J by 4 bases; unmatched bases: 16. CDR3: CASSPTPTSSGRYSDTQYF. CDR3 bases: TGTGCCAGCAGCCCGACCCCTACCTCTAGCGGGAGGTACTCAGATACGCAGTATTTT.

Concerning this clonotype: A read error may explain this, as a much larger clone is one base away. This sequence joins TRBV6-1 and TRBJ2-2; 7 bases line up with TRBD2. Germline-derived CDR1 and CDR2 are MNHNS and SASEGT. The J segment lost 3 bases and the V segment lost 8 bases, leaving 6 bases of the junction unmatched. The CDR3 extends over 14 amino acids. The CDR3, as DNA: TGTGCCAGCGCGCCAGCGGGGTACACCGGGGAGCTGTTTTTT. It specifies CASAPAGYTGELFF.

For this clonotype: Being one base from a much bigger clone, this may be a read error. V and J are TRBV6-2 or TRBV6-3 and TRBJ2-7; 7 bases match TRBD1. The CDR3 contains 15 residues. With 4 bases clipped from V and 1 base from J, the junction kept 7 bases outside the gene matches. Germline assignment: CDR1 MNHEY and CDR2 SVGEGT. CDR3 DNA sequence: TGTGCCAGCAGTTCGACCGGGACAGTGTCCTACGAGCAGTACTTC. It translates to CASSSTGTVSYEQYF.

The V call is TRBV28, the J call TRBJ1-5; TRBD1 is a possible D gene (5 bases). Trimming took off 3 bases at V and 4 bases at J, with 10 bases between the two ends. CDR1 MDHEN and CDR2 SYDVKM come from the germline V gene. This CDR3 contains 14 residues. CDR3 sequence: CASSFLDRNQPQHF. CDR3 nucleotides: TGTGCCAGCAGTTTCCTCGACAGAAATCAGCCCCAGCATTTT.

This chain connects TRBV11-1 to TRBJ2-5; 12 bases agree with TRBD1. This CDR3 is 15 amino acids long. Germline loops: CDR1 SGHAT, CDR2 FQDESV (reference sequence). J gave up 9 bases and V 7 bases, and 12 bases lay outside the gene matches. The CDR3 here is CASTRDRGLFEAQYF. For the CDR3, the DNA is TGTGCCAGCACCAGGGACAGGGGGCTTTTTGAGGCCCAGTACTTC.

This clonotype was observed at least ten times. The gene calls are TRBV6-2 or TRBV6-3 and TRBJ2-2; 12 bases align to TRBD2. V lost 6 bases and J lost 0; bases outside the gene matches: 2. The CDR3 spans 16 residues. Germline V gives CDR1 MNHEY, CDR2 SVGEGT. The chain's CDR3 is CASRRTSGANTGELFF. The CDR3 nucleotides are TGTGCCAGCAGACGGACTAGCGGGGCGAACACCGGGGAGCTGTTTTTT.

This clonotype was counted a few times. The conserved closing phenylalanine or tryptophan is absent in this CDR3, likely reflecting a read error. The chain employs TRBV30 and TRBJ2-7; 10 bases are shared with TRBD1. The CDR3 is 14 residues long. Germline values: CDR1 GTSNPN, CDR2 SVGIG (reference sequence). V was pared by 4 bases and J by 3 bases, with 6 bases of the junction left unmatched. The CDR3 nucleotides are TGTGCCTGGAACCGGGACAGGGGAAGCTACGAGCAGTACTTG. This codes for CAWNRDRGSYEQYL.

The rearrangement uses TRBV10-2 and TRBJ1-2; possibly TRBD1 for D (5 bases). Trimming took off 6 bases at V and 4 bases at J, with 12 bases between the two ends. Per the germline V gene, CDR1 is WSHSY and CDR2 is SAAADI. The CDR3 consists of 13 residues. CDR3 protein: CASRESGGYGYTF. In nucleotides, the CDR3 is TGCGCCAGCAGGGAATCTGGGGGCTATGGCTACACCTTC.

A note on this clonotype: A much bigger clone sits one base away, suggesting this may be a read error. V and J are TRBV6-6 and TRBJ1-2; D unclear. The CDR3 is made up of 11 amino acids. CDR1 and CDR2 (germline): MNHNY, SVGAGI (reference sequence). V lost 5 bases to trimming and J lost 10 bases, with 11 bases between them. CDR3 nucleotide sequence: TGTGCCAGCAGTCCCGCCGCTGACTACACCTTC. Amino acids: CASSPAADYTF.

Details on this clonotype: At one end, the junction sequence differs from germline, possibly due to a read error. This chain uses TRBV12-3 or TRBV12-4 with TRBJ2-3, with 7 bases fitting TRBD2. This CDR3 spans 15 amino acids. The DNA of the CDR3 is TGTGTCAGCAGGCGGAGCGGGGTTAGCACAGATGCGCAGTATTTT. This translates into CVSRRSGVSTDAQYF.

For this clonotype: A much larger clone is a single base away; this may be a read error. The gene calls are TRBV5-4 and TRBJ2-7; maybe TRBD1 (6 bases). The V gene's germline CDR1 is SGHNT and CDR2 YYREEE (reference sequence). The CDR3 is 14 residues long. Deletions cut 3 bases from V and 7 bases from J, with 17 bases between. CDR3 coding DNA: TGTGCCAGCAGCTCGAAATCAGAGGGGGAGGAGCAGTACTTC. Residues: CASSSKSEGEEQYF. Complete variable domain (other parts from reference TRBV5-4 and TRBJ2-7): ETGVTQSPTHLIKTRGQQVTLRCSSQSGHNTVSWYQQALGQGPQFIFQYYREEENGRGNFPPRFSGLQFPNYSSELNVNALELDDSALYLCASSSKSEGEEQYFGPGTRLTVT.